A selection of T cell receptor beta chains follows, all from one sample in a study of blood T cell repertoires in COVID-19. Clones were read by immunoSEQ multiplex PCR, and TCRdb kept only the in-frame ones, dropping some. This sample yields approximately 100,000 clones, of which roughly 89% are seen a single time; roughly 4.2% belongs to the top ten. Sequenced input: peripheral blood. These receptors all stem from a human donor with COVID-19, enrolled during active disease. The donor label of this sample is uncertain. The CDR3 runs from the conserved cysteine through the conserved F or W. Each record gives: D gene, J gene, clone size, V gene, CDR3 protein, CDR3 DNA. The D gene is left open where the match is weak. A row's size may be missing; if present it is once, few, many or a size class.

TRBD1,TRBJ2-3,.,TRBV9,CASSVGQGLDTQYF,TGTGCCAGCAGCGTGGGACAGGGGTTGGATACGCAGTATTTT
.,TRBJ1-1,.,TRBV6-4,CASSDTEYEAFF,TGTGCCAGCAGTGACACAGAGTATGAAGCTTTCTTT
.,TRBJ2-5,.,TRBV21-1,CARGRDRGLWTQETQYF,TGTGCCAGAGGCCGGGACAGGGGACTCTGGACCCAAGAGACCCAGTACTTC
TRBD2,TRBJ2-5,.,TRBV4-2,CASSQDGTSGGLETQYF,TGTGCCAGCAGCCAAGATGGTACTAGCGGGGGGCTAGAGACCCAGTACTTC
.,TRBJ1-2,.,TRBV6-2/TRBV6-3,CASSYPGGSRYGYTF,TGTGCCAGCAGTTACCCTGGGGGCTCCCGCTATGGCTACACCTTC
TRBD1,TRBJ1-1,.,TRBV2,CASTPTATGAENTEAFF,TGTGCCAGCACCCCAACCGCGACAGGGGCTGAAAACACTGAAGCTTTCTTT
TRBD1,TRBJ2-2,few,TRBV3-1/TRBV3-2,CASSSGQWARDLFF,TGTGCCAGCAGCTCGGGACAGTGGGCCCGGGACCTCTTTTTT
TRBD1,TRBJ1-5,.,TRBV7-9,CASSSGQGWNQPQHF,TGTGCCAGCAGCTCCGGACAGGGCTGGAATCAGCCCCAGCATTTT
.,TRBJ1-4,.,TRBV7-9,CASSRQQGHNEKLFF,TGTGCCAGCAGCCGCCAACAGGGCCATAATGAAAAACTGTTTTTT
.,TRBJ1-6,.,TRBV5-1,CASSSNGLENSPLHF,TGCGCCAGCAGCTCAAATGGACTGGAGAATTCACCCCTCCACTTT
.,TRBJ2-7,.,TRBV6-2/TRBV6-3,CASSRTEVYEQYF,TGTGCCAGCAGTAGGACAGAGGTCTACGAGCAGTACTTC
.,TRBJ2-7,.,TRBV18,CASSLNGRGATYEQYF,TGTGCCAGCTCATTAAATGGACGGGGAGCCACCTACGAGCAGTACTTC
.,TRBJ2-2,.,TRBV5-1,CASSLAARTSTGELFF,TGCGCCAGCAGCTTGGCCGCCCGTACCAGCACCGGGGAGCTGTTTTTT
TRBD2,TRBJ2-3,.,TRBV7-6,CASSSGGEVTDTQYF,TGTGCCAGCAGCTCGGGGGGTGAAGTCACAGATACGCAGTATTTT
TRBD1,TRBJ1-4,.,TRBV3-1/TRBV3-2,CASSPGGVWEKLFF,TGTGCCAGCAGTCCAGGGGGCGTATGGGAAAAACTGTTTTTT
.,TRBJ2-2,.,TRBV6-6,CASSYAQGPGELFF,TGTGCCAGCAGTTACGCGCAGGGCCCTGGGGAGCTGTTTTTT
.,TRBJ1-6,.,TRBV25-1,CASSEVGLSSYNSPLHF,TGTGCCAGCAGTGAAGTTGGACTTAGCTCCTATAATTCACCCCTCCACTTT
TRBD2,TRBJ2-3,.,TRBV5-1,CASSLTSGGADTQYF,TGCGCCAGCAGCCTTACTAGCGGGGGGGCCGATACGCAGTATTTT
.,TRBJ1-2,.,TRBV28,CASSLWGSYGYTF,TGTGCCAGCAGTTTATGGGGGAGCTATGGCTACACCTTC
TRBD1,TRBJ1-1,.,TRBV6-2/TRBV6-3,CASSYPTRPGQGVRTEAFF,TGTGCCAGCAGTTACCCTACCCGTCCGGGACAGGGGGTACGGACTGAAGCTTTCTTT
.,TRBJ2-3,.,TRBV7-3,CASSRLPGDTQYF,TGTGCCAGCAGCCGCTTACCAGGGGATACGCAGTATTTT